A selection of T cell receptor beta chains follows, all from one sample in a study of CD8 T cells in Susac syndrome. TCRdb reanalysed the immunoSEQ multiplex PCR reads using MiXCR and keeps one entry per CDR3 protein. This repertoire shows approximately 130,000 distinct CDR3 sequences, roughly 89% found once; its top ten account for around 0.22%. Sequenced sample: CD8+ T cells from PBMCs. These receptors were collected from a human donor with multiple sclerosis. Both conserved end residues are part of each CDR3. D genes are given only for firm matches. Size is omitted from some rows. Given values are once, few, many or a class for expanded clones.

abundance	d_gene	v_gene	j_gene	CDR3aa	CDR3nt
NA	NA	TRBV9	TRBJ2-1	CASSEGEISYNEQFF	TGTGCCAGCAGCGAGGGGGAGATCTCCTACAATGAGCAGTTCTTC
NA	NA	TRBV27	TRBJ2-7	CASSPGAGYEQYF	TGTGCCAGCAGCCCAGGGGCTGGTTACGAGCAGTACTTC
NA	TRBD1	TRBV29-1	TRBJ2-1	CSVEGTGPEQFF	TGCAGCGTTGAAGGGACAGGACCCGAGCAGTTCTTC
NA	TRBD2	TRBV15	TRBJ2-3	CATSREEVSGSTDTQYF	TGTGCCACCAGCAGAGAGGAGGTTAGCGGGAGCACAGATACGCAGTATTTT
once	NA	TRBV9	TRBJ2-7	CASSVDRGSEQYF	TGTGCCAGCAGCGTAGATCGGGGATCCGAGCAGTACTTC
NA	NA	TRBV13	TRBJ2-1	CASSLDGRVNNEQFF	TGTGCCAGCAGCTTAGACGGCCGGGTTAACAATGAGCAGTTCTTC
few	NA	TRBV6-2/TRBV6-3	TRBJ2-1	CASTLIRGYNEQFF	TGTGCCAGCACCTTAATAAGGGGATACAATGAGCAGTTCTTC
NA	TRBD1	TRBV13	TRBJ2-1	CASSFQTRTGGAYNEQFF	TGTGCCAGCAGCTTCCAGACCCGGACAGGGGGCGCCTACAATGAGCAGTTCTTC
NA	NA	TRBV25-1	TRBJ2-2	CASSVTGELFF	TGTGCCAGCAGCGTTACCGGGGAGCTGTTTTTT
NA	NA	TRBV25-1	TRBJ2-7	CASSESVWHPEQYF	TGTGCCAGCAGTGAATCCGTCTGGCATCCCGAGCAGTACTTC
NA	NA	TRBV5-6	TRBJ2-1	CASNAYNEQFF	TGTGCCAGCAACGCCTACAATGAGCAGTTCTTC
NA	TRBD1	TRBV7-9	TRBJ2-5	CASSFGQGETQYF	TGTGCCAGCAGCTTCGGACAGGGTGAGACCCAGTACTTC
NA	NA	TRBV12-3/TRBV12-4	TRBJ2-4	CASSFGGAAKNIQYF	TGTGCCAGCAGTTTTGGGGGTGCTGCCAAAAACATTCAGTACTTC
NA	NA	TRBV27	TRBJ2-7	CAIARGEVQYF	TGTGCCATCGCCAGGGGGGAAGTGCAGTACTTC
NA	NA	TRBV27	TRBJ1-5	CASSSETNQPQHF	TGTGCCAGCAGTTCTGAAACTAATCAGCCCCAGCATTTT
once	NA	TRBV29-1	TRBJ1-1	CSVAGGRNTEAFF	TGCAGCGTTGCGGGTGGCAGGAACACTGAAGCTTTCTTT
NA	NA	TRBV27	TRBJ2-3	CASSRAGSTDTQYF	TGTGCCAGCAGTCGAGCGGGCAGCACAGATACGCAGTATTTT